The 22 T cell receptor beta chains listed next were all sequenced from one sample in a study of OX40 agonist ivuxolimab in advanced cancers. Sequenced by immunoSEQ multiplex PCR; TCRdb stores in-frame clones only, minus some. The data contain tens of thousands of clones, approximately 85% of them seen just once; the ten biggest clones take up approximately 0.22%. Sequenced here: CD4+ or CD8+ T cells sorted from blood, sampled in a trial of the OX40 agonist ivuxolimab. These receptors were collected from an adult with an advanced solid tumor such as melanoma, head and neck, liver or kidney cancer.

The V call is TRBV5-8, the J call TRBJ2-1; unclear D gene. The CDR3 has 13 amino acids. The germline CDR1 and CDR2 sequences are SGHTS and YDEGEE. V lost 0 bases, J lost 6 bases, and 7 bases lay in between. CDR3 sequence reads: CASSLEVINEQFF. The CDR3 DNA is TGTGCCAGCAGCTTGGAAGTTATCAATGAGCAGTTCTTC.

The rearrangement uses TRBV30 and TRBJ1-6; D might be TRBD1 (5 bases). The V gene lost 0 bases and the J gene lost 5 bases, with 8 bases spanning the gap. Germline-derived CDR1 and CDR2 are GTSNPN and SVGIG (reference sequence). The CDR3 extends over 14 amino acids. CDR3 sequence reads: CAWSVTANNSPLHF. In nucleotides, the CDR3 is TGTGCCTGGAGTGTGACAGCAAATAATTCACCCCTCCACTTT.

The DNA of the CDR3 is TGTGCCAGCCGACCGGGAGGGTCCTACAATGAGCAGTTCTTC. This translates into CASRPGGSYNEQFF. The chain carries TRBV2 and TRBJ2-1; 8 nucleotides match TRBD2. From germline, CDR1 is SNHLY and CDR2 FYNNEI. This CDR3 comprises 14 residues. V lost 8 bases to trimming and J lost 1 base; unmatched junction nucleotides: 4. Combining the CDR3 with reference TRBV2 and TRBJ2-1 gives the whole variable domain EPEVTQTPSHQVTQMGQEVILRCVPISNHLYFYWYRQILGQKVEFLVSFYNNEISEKSEIFDDQFSVERPDGSNFTLKIRSTKLEDSAMYFCASRPGGSYNEQFFGPGTRLTVL.

The chain uses TRBV7-9 and TRBJ1-3; D is perhaps TRBD1 (5 bases). The V gene lost 6 bases and the J gene lost 3 bases, with 15 bases spanning the gap. Per germline, CDR1 SEHNR and CDR2 FQNEAQ (reference sequence). This CDR3 has 15 amino acids. DNA for the CDR3: TGTGCCAGCAGTGAGACAGCGACGTTTGGAAACACCATATATTTT. This translates into CASSETATFGNTIYF. Combining the CDR3 with reference TRBV7-9 and TRBJ1-3 gives the whole variable domain DTGVSQNPRHKITKRGQNVTFRCDPISEHNRLYWYRQTLGQGPEFLTYFQNEAQLEKSRLLSDRFSAERPKGSFSTLEIQRTEQGDSAMYLCASSETATFGNTIYFGEGSWLTVV.

Here the CDR3 reads CASSLDVSRGNEQFF. CDR3 coding DNA: TGCGCCAGCAGCTTGGATGTCTCCCGAGGTAATGAGCAGTTCTTC. The chain has TRBV5-1 and TRBJ2-1, with D unresolved. This CDR3 is built from 15 residues. The V end was cut by 0 bases, the J end by 7 bases, with 14 bases between. Germline V lookup: CDR1 SGHRS, CDR2 YFSETQ.

The chain recombines TRBV7-3 with TRBJ1-6; D might be TRBD1 (5 bases). V lost 5 bases and J 9 bases, leaving 14 bases between the germline ends. In germline, CDR1 is SGHTA, CDR2 FQGTGA. CDR3 length equals 14 residues. The CDR3: CASSHDGDGSPLHF. DNA for the CDR3: TGTGCCAGCAGCCACGACGGGGACGGTTCACCCCTCCACTTT.

V gene TRBV2 combines with J gene TRBJ2-7; 8 bases map to TRBD1. V lost 4 bases, J lost 6 bases, and 8 bases stayed unmatched. Germline values: CDR1 SNHLY, CDR2 FYNNEI. This CDR3 has 14 residues. The chain's CDR3 is CASSGPRGPFEQYV. The DNA of the CDR3 is TGTGCCAGCAGTGGGCCCAGGGGGCCATTCGAGCAGTACGTC.

CDR3 DNA sequence: TGTGCCAGCAGCTTACGCAAGACAGGGTCGGTCGAGACCCAGTACTTC. Translation: CASSLRKTGSVETQYF. V gene TRBV11-3 combines with J gene TRBJ2-5; 7 bases are shared with TRBD1. With V trimmed by 2 bases and J by 5 bases, 11 bases remained unmatched. The CDR3 is 16 amino acids. CDR1 is SGHNT and CDR2 is YENEEA in the germline V gene.

The chain combines TRBV4-3 with TRBJ2-7; 8 nucleotides match TRBD2. Germline CDR1 reads LGHNA; CDR2 reads YSLEER. The trim removed 3 bases at V and 0 bases at J, leaving 7 bases unmatched. CDR3 length: 16 residues. CDR3 in DNA: TGCGCCAGCAGCCAGACCAGCGGGAGCTACTCCTACGAGCAGTACTTC. Amino acids: CASSQTSGSYSYEQYF.

V and J are TRBV2 and TRBJ2-3; 11 bases map to TRBD2. CDR1 and CDR2 from the germline V gene are SNHLY and FYNNEI. V lost 8 bases to trimming and J lost 9 bases; unmatched junction nucleotides: 1. The CDR3 has 11 residues. In DNA form, the CDR3 reads TGTGCCAGCGTAGCGGGAGGGACGCAGTATTTT. Translating it yields CASVAGGTQYF.

This clone has only a few counts. J is TRBJ1-1 and V is TRBV19; D unresolved. CDR1 and CDR2 (germline): LNHDA, SQIVND (reference sequence). CDR3 length: 14 amino acids. The V and J ends lost 3 bases and 4 bases respectively, with 12 bases between them. The CDR3: CASSMSPPSTEAFF. The CDR3, as DNA: TGTGCCAGTAGTATGTCCCCCCCCTCCACTGAAGCTTTCTTT.

The chain recombines TRBV10-2 with TRBJ2-7; D is uncertain. The V end lost 6 bases, the J end lost 5 bases, and 8 bases lay between the germline ends. Germline loops: CDR1 WSHSY, CDR2 SAAADI. This CDR3 is built from 11 residues. CDR3 DNA sequence: TGCGCCAGCAGCCGGTGGAACGAGCAGTACGTC. This encodes CASSRWNEQYV.

V gene TRBV5-1 combines with J gene TRBJ2-7, with 9 bases lining up with TRBD2. This CDR3 contains 14 residues. The germline gives CDR1 SGHRS, CDR2 YFSETQ. J gave up 7 bases and V 4 bases, and 9 bases lay outside the gene matches. The DNA of the CDR3 is TGCGCCAGCAGCCTCGGACAGGCGGGGGGGGAGCAGTACTTC. It codes for CASSLGQAGGEQYF.

V usage is TRBV18 and J usage is TRBJ2-2, with D possibly TRBD1 on 6 matching bases. The ends were cut back, 5 bases at V and 3 bases at J, with 13 bases in the middle. CDR3 length: 15 amino acids. Germline CDR1 and CDR2: KGHSH and LQKENI. CDR3 amino acids: CASSSTYRDTGELFF. CDR3 sequence (DNA): TGTGCCAGCTCATCGACCTACAGGGACACCGGGGAGCTGTTTTTT.

Only a few counts were recorded for this clone. This chain links TRBV2 with TRBJ2-3; the D is unclear. CDR3 length: 11 amino acids. The germline V gene encodes CDR1 SNHLY and CDR2 FYNNEI. V dropped 3 bases and J dropped 2 bases, with 0 bases sitting between them. The CDR3 sequence: CASSDTDTQYF. The CDR3 DNA reads as TGTGCCAGCAGTGACACAGATACGCAGTATTTT.

The chain uses TRBV13 and TRBJ2-5; possibly TRBD2 for D (6 bases). The DNA matches TRBJ2-7 better at its end, which makes the J call doubtful. This CDR3 comprises 15 residues. Germline V gene sequence: CDR1 PRHDT, CDR2 FYEKMQ (reference sequence). The CDR3 nucleotides read TGTGCCAGCAGCTCGGGACTGACTCGCTTCTACGAGCAGTACTTC. Residues: CASSSGLTRFYEQYF.

V gene TRBV19 combines with J gene TRBJ2-1; 7 positions match TRBD2. This CDR3 region has 17 residues. CDR1 is LNHDA and CDR2 is SQIVND in the germline V gene (reference sequence). Trimming took 2 bases from V and 0 from J; bases not matched to a gene: 7. CDR3 residues: CASSITRREFSYNEQFF. The CDR3 DNA reads as TGTGCCAGTAGTATAACGAGGCGGGAGTTCTCCTACAATGAGCAGTTCTTC.

V and J are TRBV14 and TRBJ2-1, with D possibly being TRBD2 (6 bases). Germline assignment: CDR1 SGHDN and CDR2 FVKESK. Trimming took 4 bases from V and 7 from J, leaving 14 bases between them. The CDR3 extends over 14 amino acids. CDR3 sequence (DNA): TGTGCCAGCAGCCCCCGACTAGTCGGAAATGAGCAGTTCTTC. Residues: CASSPRLVGNEQFF.

In this sample, this clone turned up once. The V and J genes are TRBV5-1 and TRBJ2-1, with 11 bases aligning to TRBD2. The CDR3 is 15 residues long. V shed 5 bases, J shed 8 bases, and the junction held 9 bases outside the gene matches. Germline V lookup: CDR1 SGHRS, CDR2 YFSETQ. CDR3 loop: CASRTSGDTVDEQFF. Here the CDR3 DNA reads TGCGCCAGCAGGACTAGCGGGGATACGGTGGATGAGCAGTTCTTC.

The chain has TRBV9 and TRBJ1-1, with 8 positions matching TRBD1. The ends lost 3 bases at V and 4 bases at J; junction bases unmatched: 2. This CDR3 comprises 13 residues. From germline, CDR1 is SGDLS and CDR2 YYNGEE. CDR3 nucleotides: TGTGCCAGCAGCGCTGGACAGGGCACTGAAGCTTTCTTT. Protein: CASSAGQGTEAFF. Complete variable domain (other parts from reference TRBV9 and TRBJ1-1): DSGVTQTPKHLITATGQRVTLRCSPRSGDLSVYWYQQSLDQGLQFLIQYYNGEERAKGNILERFSAQQFPDLHSELNLSSLELGDSALYFCASSAGQGTEAFFGQGTRLTVV.

This rearrangement joins TRBV18 to TRBJ2-1; D not resolved. The V gene's germline CDR1 is KGHSH and CDR2 LQKENI. The CDR3 length is 15 residues. V was clipped by 2 bases and J by 0 bases, with 8 bases between them. The CDR3 sequence is CASSPGLPSYNEQFF. In DNA, the CDR3 is TGTGCCAGCTCACCAGGTCTGCCCTCCTACAATGAGCAGTTCTTC.

The chain combines TRBV19 with TRBJ2-2; weak D call: TRBD1 (5 bases). The CDR3 is made up of 14 amino acids. Germline CDR1 reads LNHDA; CDR2 reads SQIVND (reference sequence). Trimming stripped 4 bases from V and 5 bases from J, with 11 bases between. The CDR3 DNA reads TGTGCCAGTAGTAACCCAGGGCAGACCGGGGAGCTGTTTTTT. Its protein product is CASSNPGQTGELFF.